This TCR beta chain emerged from a study of identical twins. Each cDNA held unique molecular identifiers, and template switching gave it a universal primer site. TCRdb redid the calling of the 5' RACE reads with MiXCR, one entry per CDR3 protein. The table lists fewer than 900,000 distinct CDR3 sequences, 21% of them singletons, with roughly 4% in the top ten. This clonotype was picked up a small number of times. Antigen: not known. Trimming left V 5 bases short and J 5 bases short, with 13 bases between. CDR1 DFQATT and CDR2 SNEGSKA come from the germline V gene (reference sequence). The CDR3 is made up of 13 amino acids. Study conclusions and caveats: Beta out-of-frame twin sharing showed a weaker excess.

Another study also made use of these data, one on T cells expressing NK-cell markers. This second study notes: One of eight sequenced donors was HCMV-seronegative; the other seven were seropositive. The study did not resolve the HCMV specificity of expanded NKG2C+ T cell clones.

Sample: PBMCs. V gene TRBV20-1 combines with J gene TRBJ1-5; TRBD1 is a possible D gene (5 bases). The clonotype was recovered from a woman aged 18-29 years in good health. The CDR3 DNA follows: TGCAGTGCTGGGGGGGGGTTGGATCAGCCCCAGCATTTT. This codes for CSAGGGLDQPQHF.